One T cell receptor beta chain is described in this entry. Its antigen is not known. TCRdb re-called the RT-PCR reads with MiXCR, one entry per CDR3 protein. Of about 520,000 distinct CDR3 sequences listed, about 7.2% are singletons. The data stem from a study of response to subunit inactivated influenza vaccine. Overall study findings and caveats: Authors proposed each seasonal influenza vaccination draws in few new T cells.

Germline CDR1 DFQATT, CDR2 SNEGSKA (reference sequence). Deletions cut 6 bases from V and 6 bases from J, with 7 bases between. The CDR3 has 10 amino acids. Sequencing was performed on PBMCs from blood, taken less than 30 months after vaccination. The receptor's source is a man aged 50-75 years who received an inactivated influenza vaccine. V gene TRBV20-1 combines with J gene TRBJ2-3; no firm D call. CDR3 nucleotide sequence: TGCAGTGCCACATACGATACGCAGTATTTT. Residues: CSATYDTQYF.